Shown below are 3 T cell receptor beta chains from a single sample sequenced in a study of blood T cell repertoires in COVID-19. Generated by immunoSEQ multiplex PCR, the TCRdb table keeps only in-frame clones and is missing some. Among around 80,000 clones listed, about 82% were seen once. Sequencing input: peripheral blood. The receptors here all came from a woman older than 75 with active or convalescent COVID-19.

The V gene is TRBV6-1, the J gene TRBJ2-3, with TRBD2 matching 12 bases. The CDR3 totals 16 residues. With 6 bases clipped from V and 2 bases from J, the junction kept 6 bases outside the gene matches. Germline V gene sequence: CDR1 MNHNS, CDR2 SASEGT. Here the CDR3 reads CASRERTSGTTDTQYF. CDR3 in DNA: TGTGCCAGCAGGGAAAGGACTAGCGGGACCACAGATACGCAGTATTTT.

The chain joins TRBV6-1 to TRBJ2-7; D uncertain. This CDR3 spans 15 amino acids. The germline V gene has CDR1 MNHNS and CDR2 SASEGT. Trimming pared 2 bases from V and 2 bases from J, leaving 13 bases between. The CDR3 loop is CASSESQVAPYEQYF. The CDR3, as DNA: TGTGCCAGCAGTGAATCCCAGGTTGCCCCCTACGAGCAGTACTTC.

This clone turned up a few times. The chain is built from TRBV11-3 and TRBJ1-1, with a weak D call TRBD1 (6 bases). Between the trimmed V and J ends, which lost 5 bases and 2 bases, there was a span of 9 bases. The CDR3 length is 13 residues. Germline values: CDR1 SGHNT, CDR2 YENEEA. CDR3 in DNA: TGTGCCAGCAGCCGGGACATAAACACTGAAGCTTTCTTT. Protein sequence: CASSRDINTEAFF.